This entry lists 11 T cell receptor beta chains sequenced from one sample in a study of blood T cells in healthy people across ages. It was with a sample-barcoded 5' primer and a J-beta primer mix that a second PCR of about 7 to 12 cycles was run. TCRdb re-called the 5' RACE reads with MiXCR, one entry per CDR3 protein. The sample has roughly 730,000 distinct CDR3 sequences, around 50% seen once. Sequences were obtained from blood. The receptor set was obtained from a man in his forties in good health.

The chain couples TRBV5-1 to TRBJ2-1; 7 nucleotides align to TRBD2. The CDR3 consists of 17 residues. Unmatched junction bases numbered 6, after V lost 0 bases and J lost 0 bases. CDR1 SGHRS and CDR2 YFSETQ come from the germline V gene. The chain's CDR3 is CASSLGTGRSSYNEQFF. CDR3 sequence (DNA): TGCGCCAGCAGCTTGGGGACCGGGAGGAGCTCCTACAATGAGCAGTTCTTC.

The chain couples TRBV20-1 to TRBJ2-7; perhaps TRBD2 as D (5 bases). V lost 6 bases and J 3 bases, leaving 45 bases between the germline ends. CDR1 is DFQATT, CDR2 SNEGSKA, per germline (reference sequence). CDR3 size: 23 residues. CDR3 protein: CSARGEGFSTSSSKRGLLYEQYF. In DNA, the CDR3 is TGCAGTGCCCGAGGCGAGGGCTTCTCTACGAGCAGTAGCAAGCGAGGGCTTCTCTACGAGCAGTACTTC.

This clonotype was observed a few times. CDR3 in amino acids: CSADTLGQPQETQYF. For the CDR3, the DNA is TGCAGTGCCGACACCTTGGGACAGCCACAAGAGACCCAGTACTTC. V and J are TRBV20-1 and TRBJ2-5; 7 bases fit TRBD1. Trimming took 6 bases from V and 2 from J; bases not matched to a gene: 12. The CDR3 runs 15 residues. Germline assignment: CDR1 DFQATT and CDR2 SNEGSKA (reference sequence).

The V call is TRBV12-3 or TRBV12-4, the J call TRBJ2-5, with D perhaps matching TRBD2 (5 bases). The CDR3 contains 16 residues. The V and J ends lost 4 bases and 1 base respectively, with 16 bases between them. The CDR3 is CASSSTERGSQETQYF. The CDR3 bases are TGTGCCAGCAGTTCGACTGAAAGAGGGAGCCAAGAGACCCAGTACTTC.

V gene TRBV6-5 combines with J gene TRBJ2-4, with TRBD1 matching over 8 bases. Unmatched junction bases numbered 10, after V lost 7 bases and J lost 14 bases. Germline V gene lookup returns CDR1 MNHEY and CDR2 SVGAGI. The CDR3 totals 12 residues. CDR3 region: CASTPGQAEKYF. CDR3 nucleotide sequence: TGTGCCAGCACGCCGGGACAGGCAGAGAAGTACTTC.

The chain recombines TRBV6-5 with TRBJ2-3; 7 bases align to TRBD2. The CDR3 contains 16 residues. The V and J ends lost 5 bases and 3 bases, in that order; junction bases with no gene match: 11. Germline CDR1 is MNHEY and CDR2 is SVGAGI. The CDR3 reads CASSPLAVGVTDTQYF. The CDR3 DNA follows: TGTGCCAGCAGTCCCCTAGCGGTGGGGGTGACAGATACGCAGTATTTT.

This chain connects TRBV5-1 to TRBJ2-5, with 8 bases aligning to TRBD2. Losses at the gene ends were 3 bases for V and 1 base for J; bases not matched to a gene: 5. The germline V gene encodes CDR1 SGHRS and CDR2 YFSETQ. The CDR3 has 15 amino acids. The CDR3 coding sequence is TGCGCCAGCAGCTCCTCCGGGACTAGCCAAGAGACCCAGTACTTC. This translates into CASSSSGTSQETQYF.

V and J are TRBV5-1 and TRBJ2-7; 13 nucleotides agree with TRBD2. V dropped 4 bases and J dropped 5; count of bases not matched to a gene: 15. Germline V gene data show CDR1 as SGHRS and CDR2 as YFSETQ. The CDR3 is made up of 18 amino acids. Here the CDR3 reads CASSPFGLAGESGHEQYF. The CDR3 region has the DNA TGCGCCAGCAGCCCTTTCGGACTAGCGGGAGAAAGTGGTCACGAGCAGTACTTC.

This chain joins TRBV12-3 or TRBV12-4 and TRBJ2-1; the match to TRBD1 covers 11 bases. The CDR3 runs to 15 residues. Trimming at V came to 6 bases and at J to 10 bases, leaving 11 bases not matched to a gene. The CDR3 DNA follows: TGTGCCAGCAGCTCCGGGACAGGGGGTGGGGAAGAGCAGTTCTTC. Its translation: CASSSGTGGGEEQFF.

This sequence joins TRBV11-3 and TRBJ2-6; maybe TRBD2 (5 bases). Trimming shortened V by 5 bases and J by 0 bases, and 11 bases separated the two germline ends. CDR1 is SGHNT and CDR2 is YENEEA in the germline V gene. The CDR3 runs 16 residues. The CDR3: CASSRGPTSGANVLTF. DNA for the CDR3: TGTGCCAGCAGCCGGGGTCCGACCTCTGGGGCCAACGTCCTGACTTTC.

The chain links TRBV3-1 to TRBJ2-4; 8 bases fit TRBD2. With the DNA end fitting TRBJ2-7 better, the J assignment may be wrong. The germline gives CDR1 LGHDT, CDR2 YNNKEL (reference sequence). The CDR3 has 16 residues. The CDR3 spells CASSLGVDSGTYEQYF. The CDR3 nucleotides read TGTGCCAGCAGCCTCGGCGTTGATAGCGGGACCTACGAGCAGTACTTC.